This is a list of T cell receptor beta chains from one sample in a study of blood T cell repertoires in COVID-19. Using immunoSEQ multiplex PCR, the repertoire was profiled, and TCRdb retains in-frame clones only, with some absent. Of around 250,000 clones listed, roughly 85% were seen once; the top ten hold approximately 9.6%. The sequencing sample was made of PBMCs or T cells enriched from blood (not recorded which). The receptor set was obtained from a woman in her forties or fifties with acute COVID-19. Both conserved end residues are trimmed from each CDR3. Each record gives: V gene, J gene, CDR3 protein.

V gene: TRBV19; J gene: TRBJ1-2; CDR3 protein: ASSIAQERGRDYGYT
V gene: TRBV18; J gene: TRBJ2-3; CDR3 protein: ASSENLGGADTQY
V gene: TRBV7-9; J gene: TRBJ2-1; CDR3 protein: ASSPKTGWAYNEQF
V gene: TRBV15; J gene: TRBJ2-7; CDR3 protein: ATSREVGGYEQY
V gene: TRBV24-1; J gene: TRBJ2-7; CDR3 protein: ATSEGAGARKKQY
V gene: TRBV7-9; J gene: TRBJ1-2; CDR3 protein: ASSPEGREGYT
V gene: TRBV2; J gene: TRBJ2-2; CDR3 protein: ASSPPGGLAGELF
V gene: TRBV5-1; J gene: TRBJ1-2; CDR3 protein: ASSSDRANYGYT
V gene: TRBV4-3; J gene: TRBJ1-2; CDR3 protein: ASSQEGGIHYGYT
V gene: TRBV4-3; J gene: TRBJ1-5; CDR3 protein: ASSSDTGSQPQH
V gene: TRBV2; J gene: TRBJ1-5; CDR3 protein: ATKQGISNQPQH
V gene: TRBV5-1; J gene: TRBJ1-2; CDR3 protein: ASSPGTEDGYT
V gene: TRBV15; J gene: TRBJ1-2; CDR3 protein: ATSRDKQTYT
V gene: TRBV27; J gene: TRBJ1-2; CDR3 protein: ASSRSGGNTQGYT
V gene: TRBV6-2/TRBV6-3; J gene: TRBJ1-1; CDR3 protein: ASSYQGGAEAF
V gene: TRBV4-3; J gene: TRBJ1-2; CDR3 protein: ASSQQTGVVPPGGYT
V gene: TRBV25-1; J gene: TRBJ1-4; CDR3 protein: ASSGKGGLREKLF
V gene: TRBV5-8; J gene: TRBJ1-6; CDR3 protein: ASSRGQGNSPLH
V gene: TRBV7-9; J gene: TRBJ1-3; CDR3 protein: ASSLGLSGSGNTIY
V gene: TRBV5-4; J gene: TRBJ1-1; CDR3 protein: ASSSGQTNTEAF
V gene: TRBV4-3; J gene: TRBJ1-1; CDR3 protein: ASSQPGGMNTEAF
V gene: TRBV14; J gene: TRBJ1-4; CDR3 protein: ASSQFRGEKLF
V gene: TRBV30; J gene: TRBJ1-5; CDR3 protein: AWEDRRRVSGNQPQH
V gene: TRBV4-1; J gene: TRBJ2-7; CDR3 protein: ASSPTSGGTYEQY
V gene: TRBV5-1; J gene: TRBJ2-1; CDR3 protein: ASSLAFGESEQF
V gene: TRBV5-1; J gene: TRBJ1-1; CDR3 protein: ASSVGQPNTEAF
V gene: TRBV14; J gene: TRBJ2-5; CDR3 protein: ASSQGTSGGKQETQY
V gene: TRBV6-5; J gene: TRBJ1-2; CDR3 protein: ASSSLAGETYGYT
V gene: TRBV12-5; J gene: TRBJ1-3; CDR3 protein: ASGLALGQGTPSGNTIY
V gene: TRBV19; J gene: TRBJ1-1; CDR3 protein: ASSQYRGTEAF
V gene: TRBV6-5; J gene: TRBJ1-1; CDR3 protein: ASSNQVNTEAF
V gene: TRBV7-9; J gene: TRBJ1-1; CDR3 protein: ASSLGQLAQEAF
V gene: TRBV4-1; J gene: TRBJ2-3; CDR3 protein: ASSQDQGADTDTQY
V gene: TRBV4-3; J gene: TRBJ1-6; CDR3 protein: ASSQDRQVHSPLH
V gene: TRBV12-5; J gene: TRBJ1-1; CDR3 protein: ASGLTGVEYTEAF
V gene: TRBV6-2/TRBV6-3; J gene: TRBJ2-7; CDR3 protein: ASSYIISGTGEYEQY
V gene: TRBV3-1/TRBV3-2; J gene: TRBJ2-2; CDR3 protein: ASSQKGQFGTGELF
V gene: TRBV2; J gene: TRBJ1-5; CDR3 protein: ASSGQGVGNQPQH
V gene: TRBV6-5; J gene: TRBJ1-4; CDR3 protein: ASNLDRVVEKLF
V gene: TRBV4-3; J gene: TRBJ2-7; CDR3 protein: ASSQGLTGASEQY
V gene: TRBV5-4; J gene: TRBJ2-5; CDR3 protein: ASSPGTSGQTQY
V gene: TRBV9; J gene: TRBJ1-2; CDR3 protein: ASSADTRPGQGSLGYT
V gene: TRBV5-1; J gene: TRBJ2-7; CDR3 protein: ASSFDLSSYEQY
V gene: TRBV2; J gene: TRBJ1-5; CDR3 protein: ASSWTALNQPQH